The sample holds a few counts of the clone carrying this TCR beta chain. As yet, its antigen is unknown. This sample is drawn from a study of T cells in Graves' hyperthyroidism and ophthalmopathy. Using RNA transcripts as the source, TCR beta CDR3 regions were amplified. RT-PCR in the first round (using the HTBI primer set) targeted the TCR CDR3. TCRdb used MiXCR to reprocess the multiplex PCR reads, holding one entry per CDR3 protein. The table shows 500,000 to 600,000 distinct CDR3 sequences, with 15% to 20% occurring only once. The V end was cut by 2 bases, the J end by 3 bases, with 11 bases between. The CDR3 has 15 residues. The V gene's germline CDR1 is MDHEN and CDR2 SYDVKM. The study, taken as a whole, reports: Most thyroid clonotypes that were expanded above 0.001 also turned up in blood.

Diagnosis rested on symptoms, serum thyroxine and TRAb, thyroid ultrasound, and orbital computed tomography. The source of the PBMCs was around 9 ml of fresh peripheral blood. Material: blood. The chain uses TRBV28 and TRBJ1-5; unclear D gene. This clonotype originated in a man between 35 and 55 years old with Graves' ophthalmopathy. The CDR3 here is CASSLARDTNQPQHF. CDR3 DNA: TGTGCCAGCAGTTTAGCCCGGGATACCAATCAGCCCCAGCATTTT.